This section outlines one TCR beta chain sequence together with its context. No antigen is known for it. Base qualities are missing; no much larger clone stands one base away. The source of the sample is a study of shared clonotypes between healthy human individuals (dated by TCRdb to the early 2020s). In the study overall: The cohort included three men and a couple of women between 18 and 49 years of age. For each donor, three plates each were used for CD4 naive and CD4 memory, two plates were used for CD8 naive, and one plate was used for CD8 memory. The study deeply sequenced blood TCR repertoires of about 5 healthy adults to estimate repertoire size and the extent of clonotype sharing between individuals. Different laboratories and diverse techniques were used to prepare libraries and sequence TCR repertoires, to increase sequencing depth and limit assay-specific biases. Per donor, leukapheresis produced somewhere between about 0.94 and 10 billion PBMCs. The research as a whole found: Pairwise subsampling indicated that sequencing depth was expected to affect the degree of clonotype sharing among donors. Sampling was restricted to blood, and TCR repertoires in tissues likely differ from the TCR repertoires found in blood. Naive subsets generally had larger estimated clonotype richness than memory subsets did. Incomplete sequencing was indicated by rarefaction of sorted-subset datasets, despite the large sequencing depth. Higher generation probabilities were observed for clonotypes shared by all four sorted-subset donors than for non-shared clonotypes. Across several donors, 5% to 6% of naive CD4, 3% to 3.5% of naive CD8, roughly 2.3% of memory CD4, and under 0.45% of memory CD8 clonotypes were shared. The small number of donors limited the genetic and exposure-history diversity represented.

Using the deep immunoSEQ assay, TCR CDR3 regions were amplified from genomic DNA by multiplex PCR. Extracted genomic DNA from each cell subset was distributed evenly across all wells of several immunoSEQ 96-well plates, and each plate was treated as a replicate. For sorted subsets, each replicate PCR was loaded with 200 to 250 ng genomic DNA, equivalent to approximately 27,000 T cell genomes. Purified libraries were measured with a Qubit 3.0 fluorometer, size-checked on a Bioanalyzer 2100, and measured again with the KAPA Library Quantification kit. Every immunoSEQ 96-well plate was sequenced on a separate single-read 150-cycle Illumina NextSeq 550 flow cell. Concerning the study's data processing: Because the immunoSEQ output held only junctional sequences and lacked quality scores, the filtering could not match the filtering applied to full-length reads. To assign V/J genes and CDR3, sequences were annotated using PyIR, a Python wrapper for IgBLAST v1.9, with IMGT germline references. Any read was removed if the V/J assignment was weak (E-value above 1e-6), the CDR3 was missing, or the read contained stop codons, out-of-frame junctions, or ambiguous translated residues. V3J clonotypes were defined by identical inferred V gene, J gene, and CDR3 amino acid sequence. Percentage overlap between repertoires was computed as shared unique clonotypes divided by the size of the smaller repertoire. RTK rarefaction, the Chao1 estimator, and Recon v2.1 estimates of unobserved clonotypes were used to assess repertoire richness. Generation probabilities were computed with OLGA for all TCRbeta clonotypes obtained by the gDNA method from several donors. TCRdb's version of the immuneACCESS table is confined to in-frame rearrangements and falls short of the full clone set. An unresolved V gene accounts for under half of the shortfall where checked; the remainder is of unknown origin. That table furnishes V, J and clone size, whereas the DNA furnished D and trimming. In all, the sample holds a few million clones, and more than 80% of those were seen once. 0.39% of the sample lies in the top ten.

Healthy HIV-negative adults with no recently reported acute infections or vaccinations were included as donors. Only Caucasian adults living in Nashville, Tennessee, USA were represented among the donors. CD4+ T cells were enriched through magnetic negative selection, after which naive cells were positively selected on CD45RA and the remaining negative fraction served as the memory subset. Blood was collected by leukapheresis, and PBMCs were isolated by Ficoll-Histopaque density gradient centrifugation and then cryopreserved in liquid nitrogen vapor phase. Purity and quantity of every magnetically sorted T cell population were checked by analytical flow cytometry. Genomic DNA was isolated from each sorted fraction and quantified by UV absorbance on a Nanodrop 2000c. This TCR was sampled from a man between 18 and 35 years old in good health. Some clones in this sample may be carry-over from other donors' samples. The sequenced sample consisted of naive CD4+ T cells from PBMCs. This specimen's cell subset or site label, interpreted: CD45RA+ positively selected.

This receptor carries the CDR3 CAWITGGKNTEAFF. Read as DNA, the sequence is TGTGCCTGGATAACCGGGGGGAAGAACACTGAAGCTTTCTTT. The chain is made from TRBV30 and TRBJ1-1; 5 matching bases give a weak D call of TRBD1. The V end loses 4 bases and the J end loses 1 base, and a stretch of 13 bases separates them. Including the terminal cysteine and phenylalanine, the CDR3 comprises 14 residues. The sequence is cut down to CDR3 DNA, 42 bases in frame from base 1. The germline V gene (reference sequence) sets CDR1 to GTSNPN and CDR2 to SVGIG.